The 2 T cell receptor beta chains presented below share a single source sample, sequenced in a study of pediatric ulcerative colitis. Only in-frame clones appear in the TCRdb table, and some are missing; sequencing was by immunoSEQ multiplex PCR. The repertoire holds 30,000 or so clones, with roughly three quarters as singletons. The rectum was sampled with one to two pinch biopsies at colonoscopy. The sequenced material came from gut tissue. The receptors were sampled from a boy aged 5 to 17 with mild ulcerative colitis.

In its sample, this clone was seen once. The V and J genes are TRBV9 and TRBJ2-7; TRBD1 matches 11 bases. V lost 4 bases, J lost 3 bases, and 9 bases stayed unmatched. The germline CDR1 and CDR2 sequences are SGDLS and YYNGEE. The CDR3 loop spans 16 amino acids. The CDR3 coding sequence is TGTGCCAGCAGCTCGGGACAGGGGGGAGTCTTCTACGAGCAGTACTTC. As protein: CASSSGQGGVFYEQYF.

The V gene is TRBV11-3, the J gene TRBJ2-3, with D uncertain. The ends were cut back, 5 bases at V and 0 bases at J, with 12 bases in the middle. This CDR3 contains 15 residues. The germline V gene encodes CDR1 SGHNT and CDR2 YENEEA. CDR3 region: CASSTPGDSTDTQYF. The CDR3 DNA follows: TGTGCCAGCAGCACCCCTGGCGACAGCACAGATACGCAGTATTTT.